The rows below give T cell receptor beta chains drawn from one sample of a study of cytomegalovirus exposure and HLA in healthy donors. This table comes from immunoSEQ multiplex PCR, and its TCRdb copy is limited to in-frame clones, with some not included. The data hold about 90,000 clones, with roughly three fifths observed a single time. The sample was PBMCs. Every receptor here comes from a man aged 30 to 45 in good health and CMV-seronegative. The CDR3 runs from the conserved cysteine through the conserved F or W. The D gene is left open where the match is weak. Size values are once, few and many counts, or a class for expanded clones, and some rows have none.

>TRBV30|.|.|TRBJ2-3
TGTGCCTGGAGGGGAGAGCGGTTCACAGATACGCAGTATTTT
CAWRGERFTDTQYF
>TRBV2|TRBD1|few|TRBJ2-3
TGTGCCAGCAGGGGACAGAGCACAGATACGCAGTATTTT
CASRGQSTDTQYF
>TRBV9|.|.|TRBJ2-7
TGTGCCAGCAGCGTATCGTACTCCAACTCCTACGAGCAGTACTTC
CASSVSYSNSYEQYF
>TRBV14|.|.|TRBJ1-2
TGTGCCAGCAGCCAAGTAGGGGGGGTCTATGGCTACACCTTC
CASSQVGGVYGYTF
>TRBV7-9|.|few|TRBJ1-2
TGTGCCAGCAGCTTAGGGCAGGCCTCGAACTATGGCTACACCTTC
CASSLGQASNYGYTF
>TRBV6-1|.|.|TRBJ1-2
TGTGCCAGCAGCATATTAACACAGGGCTACTATGGCTACACCTTC
CASSILTQGYYGYTF
>TRBV19|TRBD2|few|TRBJ2-2
TGTGCCAGTAGTATATCGGCAGGACTAGCGGGAGGGTTCGGAACCGGGGAGCTGTTTTTT
CASSISAGLAGGFGTGELFF
>TRBV7-2|.|.|TRBJ2-5
TGTGCCAGCAGCTTCGGGGGATCGAAGACCCAGTACTTC
CASSFGGSKTQYF
>TRBV27|TRBD1|few|TRBJ2-5
TGTGCCAGCAGTCCGAGGACAGGCGTCCCGGGGACCCAGTACTTC
CASSPRTGVPGTQYF
>TRBV6-5|.|.|TRBJ2-5
TGTGCCAGCAGTGAAATAGCGGATCAAGAGACCCAGTACTTC
CASSEIADQETQYF
>TRBV10-3|.|.|TRBJ2-7
TGTGCCATCAGTGACCCGGACAGCTACGAGCAGTACTTC
CAISDPDSYEQYF
>TRBV5-4|.|.|TRBJ2-7
TGTGCCAGCAGCTCGGACAGCTACGAGCAGTACTTC
CASSSDSYEQYF
>TRBV7-2|TRBD1|.|TRBJ1-2
TGTGCCAGCAGCTTAGTGAGACAGGGGGCCTATGGCTACACCTTC
CASSLVRQGAYGYTF
>TRBV4-1|.|.|TRBJ2-7
TGCGCCAGCAGCCAAGATACGGGAAGCTCCTACGAGCAGTACTTC
CASSQDTGSSYEQYF
>TRBV6-5|.|.|TRBJ2-2
TGTGCCAGCAGTTACAGCGTCGGGGAGCTGTTTTTT
CASSYSVGELFF
>TRBV25-1|TRBD1|.|TRBJ1-1
TGTGCCAGCAGCTACGACAGGGGGCGGGCTTTCTTT
CASSYDRGRAFF
>TRBV4-1|TRBD2|.|TRBJ2-7
TGCGCCAGCAGCAAGGGACTAGCCAACGAGCAGTACTTC
CASSKGLANEQYF
>TRBV19|TRBD2|.|TRBJ2-1
TGTGCCAGTAGTATCCGGACTAGCGGGACCCGCTTCTCCTCCTACAATGAGCAGTTCTTC
CASSIRTSGTRFSSYNEQFF
>TRBV5-4|TRBD1|.|TRBJ2-5
TGTGCCAGCAGCTGGGACAGGTACCAAGAGACCCAGTACTTC
CASSWDRYQETQYF
>TRBV28|TRBD2|.|TRBJ2-2
TGTGCCAGCAAGACTAGCGGATCGAACACCGGGGAGCTGTTTTTT
CASKTSGSNTGELFF
>TRBV7-2|.|once|TRBJ2-5
TGTGCCAGCAGCTTGTACGGGGTGCGGGAAGAGACCCAGTACTTC
CASSLYGVREETQYF
>TRBV7-3|TRBD1|.|TRBJ1-1
TGTGCCAGCAGCCAGGACAGGGCTAGTGAAGCTTTCTTT
CASSQDRASEAFF
>TRBV29-1|TRBD1|.|TRBJ1-2
TGCAGCGTAGTACAGGGGGATGGGTATGGCTACACCTTC
CSVVQGDGYGYTF
>TRBV5-4|TRBD2|.|TRBJ2-5
TGTGCCAGCAGCCGCGGGGGGGCACAGCAGGAGACCCAGTACTTC
CASSRGGAQQETQYF
>TRBV7-2|TRBD1|few|TRBJ2-1
TGTGCCAGCACCTGGACAGGGGGCCTCGATGAGCAGTTCTTC
CASTWTGGLDEQFF
>TRBV19|TRBD1|once|TRBJ2-3
TGTGCCAGTAGATCGACAGGGGGCACAGATACGCAGTATTTT
CASRSTGGTDTQYF
>TRBV5-5|.|few|TRBJ2-6
TGTGCCAGCAGCTTGAGAGGGGGAGGGGCCAACGTCCTGACTTTC
CASSLRGGGANVLTF
>TRBV7-2|TRBD1|.|TRBJ2-7
TGTGCCAGCAGCTTAGAGGGACAGATACCCTACGAGCAGTACTTC
CASSLEGQIPYEQYF